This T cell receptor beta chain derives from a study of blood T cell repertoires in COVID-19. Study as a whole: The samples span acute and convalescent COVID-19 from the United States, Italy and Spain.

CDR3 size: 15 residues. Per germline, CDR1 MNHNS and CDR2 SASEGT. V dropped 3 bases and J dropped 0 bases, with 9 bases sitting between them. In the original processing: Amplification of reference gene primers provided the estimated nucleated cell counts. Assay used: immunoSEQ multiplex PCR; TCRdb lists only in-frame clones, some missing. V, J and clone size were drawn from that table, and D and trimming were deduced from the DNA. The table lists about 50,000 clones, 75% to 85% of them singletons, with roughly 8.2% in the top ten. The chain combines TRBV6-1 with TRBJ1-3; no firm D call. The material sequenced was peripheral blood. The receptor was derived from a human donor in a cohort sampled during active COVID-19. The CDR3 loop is CASSERPNSGNTIYF. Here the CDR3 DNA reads TGTGCCAGCAGTGAGCGTCCGAACTCTGGAAACACCATATATTTT.